This record concerns one TCR beta chain sequence. A single count supports this clone. Its specific antigen is unknown. No per-base quality is available; no much larger clone lies one base away. The entry originates in a study of cytomegalovirus exposure and HLA in healthy donors listed by TCRdb under 2017. Context from the whole study: According to an earlier analysis of around 600 of the donors, roughly 180 million T cells yielded 90 million to 130 million unique TCR beta sequences and about 280 Gb of sequence data. An early release that covered 640 HLA-typed donors contained about 300 gigabases of sequencing data and 85 million to 100 million unique TCR sequences. Among the roughly 400 genotyped donors, around 81% belonged to the genetic ancestry cluster associated with self-reported Caucasian donors. The study was designed to test whether signatures of past pathogen exposure could be identified by cataloging public T cell receptors. The study profiled the T cell repertoires of fewer than 850 subjects by immunosequencing and related them to cytomegalovirus serostatus. Besides the first cohort of 666 subjects, a separate validation cohort made up of roughly 120 different subjects was used. To predict cytomegalovirus infection status, the study brought together high-throughput TCR immunosequencing, statistical association of individual TCRs with disease status, and machine learning. In a later analysis, previously published TCR beta repertoires from fewer than 750 donors were re-analyzed and high-resolution HLA genotyping was added so that TCR occurrence patterns could be studied. In the later analysis, no new phenotypic data were used to find candidate immune exposures; instead, reliance was placed on TCR beta sequences and their occurrence across donors. To decide whether each TCR beta V gene segment behaved as functional or pseudogenic, an earlier analysis of several hundred of the donors relied on high-throughput TCR beta sequencing. Donor age, sex, ethnicity and CMV serostatus were compiled alongside the repertoire data. A later genetic analysis used genome-wide SNP genotypes for about 65% of the 666 donors, treating that subset as a discovery cohort. Every discovery cohort repertoire had been produced on one sequencing platform. Class I and class II HLA loci were covered by the typing at four-digit resolution. Typing coverage differed by locus: A, B, C, DRB1 and DQB1 were typed in roughly 620-630 donors, DQA1 in 522, DPA1 in some 600, and DPB1 in 472. Five DR-DQ haplotypes were handled as single units for association and clustering, since linkage in the cohort was strong. Among 350 to 400 genotyped donors of the cohort, an average of around 240,000 unique TCR beta nucleotide sequences were sequenced per donor, roughly a sixth of them non-productive.

The library was produced with the immunoSEQ multiplex PCR assay. For the multiplex PCR, a mixture combining 60 forward primers for TCR Vbeta segments and 13 reverse primers for TCR Jbeta segments was used. A multiplex PCR assay on genomic DNA amplified the CDR3 region of rearranged TCR beta genes. Amplified TCR beta libraries were sequenced as 87-base-pair reads on the Illumina HiSeq System. The paper's data handling went like this. In a later analysis, 70 million to 95 million unique TCR beta chains were counted across the 650 to 750 repertoires, and some 10 million of these chains were shared by at least two donors. Raw reads were error-corrected and collapsed into unique sequences by a nearest-neighbor algorithm in which closely related sequences were merged to remove PCR and sequencing errors. Alignment of CDR3 sequences to IMGT reference sequences was used to assign V, D and J gene segments. For a sequence to be retained, a match of at least six nucleotides was required to both a V gene segment and a J gene segment. A rearrangement was called productive if the CDR3 had no stop codons and remained in frame with V and J, and every other rearrangement was called non-productive. CDR3 was defined according to IMGT convention as the region running from the second conserved V-encoded cysteine to the conserved J-encoded phenylalanine. The earlier analysis of about 590 of the donors excluded sequences that lacked an unambiguous match to a single V gene segment. In an earlier analysis of 587 of the donors, V segments were called functional above 56.7% productive rearrangements and were called segregating when the between-donor standard deviation exceeded 5%. A statistical classification framework was developed to diagnose cytomegalovirus status using the catalog of TCR beta chain sequences. In a later analysis, TCR nucleotide sequences were compared against IMGT/GENE-DB human TR gene sequences so that V and J genes could be assigned. In a later analysis, CDR3 sequences and most-parsimonious VDJ recombination scenarios were assigned using the TCRdist pipeline. In a later analysis, each TCR beta chain was defined by its CDR3 amino acid sequence together with its V-gene family, and reads lacking a unique V-gene family were excluded. In a later analysis, nearly 600 highly shared, low-generation-probability nucleotide sequences were removed to address suspected cross-contamination and a sequencing artifact. A later analysis calculated a clonal expansion index for each public chain from normalized within-repertoire ranks of inferred template counts. A later analysis computed generation probabilities with a VDJ recombination model fitted to out-of-frame rearrangements, and checked the results against IGoR. In a later analysis, hypergeometric tests were used to score TCR-TCR, TCR-HLA and TCR-CMV co-occurrence, with a repertoire-size bias correction applied to TCR pairs. A later analysis estimated false discovery rates by permuting HLA or CMV assignments 20 times. In a later analysis, co-occurring TCRs were grouped using DBSCAN, with TCRdist sequence similarity added in when clustering inside HLA-allele-positive subsets. For co-occurrence clustering, repertoires with fewer than 30,000 or more than 120,000 public chains were excluded, along with roughly 5 repertoires with anomalous nucleotide sharing. The clones in this table, taken by TCRdb from immuneACCESS, are in-frame only. Not every clone is retained; where verified, under half of the shortfall comes from an unresolved V gene, and the cause of the rest is unknown. V and J calls and clone size come straight from that table; D and trimming were deduced from the DNA. In all, the sample holds 150,000 to 200,000 clones, and 84% of those were seen once. The ten largest clonotypes hold around 4.9% of the sample.

V drops 7 bases and J drops 6 bases, leaving 13 bases in between. From the cysteine up to the phenylalanine, the CDR3 has a length of 13 residues. The CDR3 DNA has 39 bases and is translated from base 1. According to the germline V gene, CDR1 reads SGHRS and CDR2 reads YFSETQ. The investigation overall reported the following: According to a later analysis, TCR association rates differed among HLA loci, with DRB1 alleles showing the most associated TCRs and HLA-C alleles showing the fewest. A group of highly shared sequence variants was considered likely to be a technical artifact of the sequencing pipeline. In a later analysis, HLA-associated TCR beta chains were found to be more clonally expanded and to have lower generation probabilities than equally common non-associated chains. According to a later analysis, most CMV-associated TCR beta chains appeared to be HLA-restricted, and the HLA associations seemed to be driven largely by CMV exposure. In an earlier analysis of around 500 of the donors, most TCR beta V segments appeared in productive rearrangements about 90% or about 30% of the time, broadly matching IMGT annotations. The authors suggested that the approach could potentially be generalized to other disease states and immunological phenotypes. V-gene and J-gene trimming of TCR beta chains was associated with a missense DCLRE1C variant in a later genetic analysis, and the association was replicated in an independent cohort. When HLA alleles, especially DR and DQ, strongly co-occurred, attributing TCR associations to individual alleles was difficult. A total of some 180 TCR beta chains were listed by the study as associated with cytomegalovirus. Correlated functional status among segregating V segments might reflect linkage disequilibrium, but an unknown experimental factor could not be ruled out. This cohort had only TCR beta chains sequenced, and the lack of alpha or paired-chain data limited which features could be detected. The classifier was reported to diagnose cytomegalovirus status with high specificity and sensitivity in both the original and validation cohorts. Over 15 rarely observed V segments, including chromosome 9 orphons, were excluded from the earlier analysis of approximately 500 of the donors because counts were too low. A few of the identified cytomegalovirus-associated TCR beta chains were confirmed in vitro to be specific for cytomegalovirus antigens. Roughly uniform sequencing depth across donors was assumed in presence/absence analyses, although this assumption may not hold. A later analysis associated about 17,000 TCR beta sequences with specific HLA alleles at a false discovery rate of 0.05. According to a later genetic analysis, donors in an Asian-associated ancestry cluster had fewer N-insertions in productive TCRs than the approximately 710-donor mean. Some IMGT-functional V segments, including TRBV6-2 and TRBV6-3, could not be distinguished by the 87-base-pair reads and were therefore excluded. Because HLA typing was missing for some donors at each locus, association tests included only the typed subset. A further reported finding was that TCR beta sequences accurately predicted the HLA-A and HLA-B alleles for most subjects in the first cohort. For the cohort, immune exposure information was limited to CMV serostatus. Most TCR sequences were seen in very few donors, while some public TCRs were found in many individuals. Several of the top co-occurrence clusters appeared to be linked to parvovirus B19, influenza, CMV and Epstein-Barr virus, according to a later analysis.

The cohort consisted of 666 healthy bone marrow donors. All cohort members were sampled while nominally healthy, although unrecorded immune exposures were likely present. The donor tested CMV seropositive, placing the donor among the approximately 310 seropositive members of the cohort. A peripheral blood sample was collected from each donor, and TCR beta sequencing was performed on peripheral blood mononuclear cells. The Qiagen DNeasy Blood Extraction Kit was used to extract genomic DNA from the blood cell samples. Sequenced: PBMCs. The receptor's source is a girl aged 5-17 years in good health and CMV-seropositive. The chain is made from TRBV5-1 and TRBJ2-2, and the D gene may be TRBD1, 6 bases matching. The CDR3 has the sequence CASGDQGSGELFF. The nucleotide sequence reads TGCGCCAGCGGCGACCAGGGGTCCGGGGAGCTGTTTTTT.